These 17 T cell receptor beta chains originate from one sample sequenced in a study of blood T cell repertoires in COVID-19. The method was immunoSEQ multiplex PCR; TCRdb's version includes in-frame clones alone and lacks a portion of them. The sample comprises some 30,000 clones, about 90% of which are singletons, and under 6% rests with the top ten. The sequenced material came from peripheral blood. The receptors come from a man between 60 and 75 years old with active COVID-19.

The rearrangement links TRBV6-2 or TRBV6-3 to TRBJ1-6; 7 nucleotides line up with TRBD1. Germline V gene lookup returns CDR1 MNHEY and CDR2 SVGEGT. J was trimmed by 6 bases and V by 4 bases; bases with no gene match: 9. The CDR3 is 16 amino acids. As DNA, the CDR3 is TGTGCCAGCAGTTCTGCAGGACAGGCTGGTAATTCACCCCTCCACTTT. Protein sequence: CASSSAGQAGNSPLHF.

A single count supports this clone. The chain combines TRBV18 with TRBJ2-3; the D gene is possibly TRBD2 (6 bases). This CDR3 has 15 residues. Trimming shortened V by 3 bases and J by 0 bases, and 10 bases separated the two germline ends. CDR1 is KGHSH and CDR2 is LQKENI in the germline V gene. Written as DNA, the CDR3 is TGTGCCAGCTCACCGGGGACTTTGAGCACAGATACGCAGTATTTT. Translated: CASSPGTLSTDTQYF.

The chain couples TRBV28 to TRBJ1-2, with TRBD1 matching 10 bases. The germline V gene encodes CDR1 MDHEN and CDR2 SYDVKM. There are 16 residues in the CDR3. With 6 bases clipped from V and 4 bases from J, the junction kept 11 bases outside the gene matches. CDR3 coding DNA: TGTGCCAGCAGCAGGACAGGGGGTAGGGGAGGCTATGGCTACACCTTC. It translates to CASSRTGGRGGYGYTF.

J is TRBJ2-5 and V is TRBV24-1; 7 bases fit TRBD2. There are 13 residues in the CDR3. Germline CDR1 KGHDR, CDR2 SFDVKD. Trimming took 4 bases from V and 5 from J; bases not matched to a gene: 3. Here the CDR3 DNA reads TGTGCCACCAGTGACTCGGGGGGTGAGACCCAGTACTTC. Translated, it gives CATSDSGGETQYF.

This chain joins TRBV25-1 and TRBJ2-1; 7 bases are a match to TRBD1. The CDR3 spans 16 residues. V gave up 0 bases and J gave up 7 bases; unmatched junction bases: 9. Germline assignment: CDR1 MGHDK and CDR2 SYGVNS. The CDR3 loop is CASSEYGSTGRNEQFF. CDR3 DNA sequence: TGTGCCAGCAGTGAATACGGTTCGACAGGGAGAAATGAGCAGTTCTTC.

This clone was found a few times. The chain employs TRBV7-9 and TRBJ2-7; maybe TRBD1 (7 bases). CDR3 length: 16 residues. Germline V lookup: CDR1 SEHNR, CDR2 FQNEAQ (reference sequence). With 5 bases removed from V and 1 base from J, the gap between germline ends came to 18 bases. The CDR3 here is CASSPRQGGFSYEQYF. The CDR3 DNA reads as TGTGCCAGCAGCCCAAGACAGGGAGGCTTTTCCTACGAGCAGTACTTC.

The V and J genes are TRBV6-5 and TRBJ1-2; 7 bases fit TRBD1. This CDR3 is built from 13 residues. V lost 7 bases to trimming and J lost 0 bases; unmatched junction nucleotides: 2. CDR1 and CDR2 from the germline V gene are MNHEY and SVGAGI. This CDR3 reads CASTDRPNYGYTF. CDR3 nucleotide sequence: TGTGCCAGCACGGACAGGCCTAACTATGGCTACACCTTC.

This CDR3 is CAALSGGGSNTEAFF. CDR3 nucleotides: TGTGCCGCACTATCCGGCGGAGGTTCGAACACTGAAGCTTTCTTT. This chain uses TRBV15 with TRBJ1-1; D unresolved. Germline assignment: CDR1 LNHNV and CDR2 YYDKDF (reference sequence). The V and J ends lost 11 bases and 1 base respectively, with 20 bases between them. The CDR3 consists of 15 residues.

The rearrangement links TRBV5-1 to TRBJ1-1; TRBD1 aligns across 7 bases. CDR1 is SGHRS and CDR2 is YFSETQ in the germline V gene. CDR3 length: 14 amino acids. V dropped 4 bases and J dropped 7; count of bases not matched to a gene: 10. CDR3 region: CASSPQGGMGEAFF. The CDR3 nucleotides are TGCGCCAGCAGCCCCCAGGGGGGAATGGGTGAAGCTTTCTTT.

The chain uses TRBV29-1 and TRBJ2-1, with 7 bases that match TRBD2. Losses at the gene ends were 5 bases for V and 2 bases for J; bases not matched to a gene: 6. This CDR3 region has 14 residues. Germline lookup yields CDR1 SQVTM and CDR2 ANQGSEA. CDR3 nucleotide sequence: TGCAGCGTTAAGGAGCGGGGCCCCTACAATGAGCAGTTCTTC. This translates into CSVKERGPYNEQFF.

V is TRBV5-1 and J is TRBJ1-6; a weak D match, TRBD1 (6 bases). In germline, CDR1 is SGHRS, CDR2 YFSETQ. Trimming removed 0 bases from V and 6 bases from J, with 7 bases in between. This CDR3 contains 14 residues. The CDR3 spells CASSLDRANSPLHF. The CDR3 nucleotides are TGCGCCAGCAGCTTGGACAGGGCTAATTCACCCCTCCACTTT.

The V and J genes are TRBV6-6 and TRBJ2-1; 9 bases align to TRBD2. From germline, CDR1 is MNHNY and CDR2 SVGAGI (reference sequence). This CDR3 is 14 amino acids long. With 6 bases clipped from V and 5 bases from J, the junction kept 5 bases outside the gene matches. CDR3 bases: TGTGCCAGCAGCCCTAGCGGGGCTAACAATGAGCAGTTCTTC. Its translation: CASSPSGANNEQFF.

This chain links TRBV2 with TRBJ1-5, with 10 bases identical to TRBD1. Trimming at V came to 5 bases and at J to 9 bases, leaving 10 bases not matched to a gene. Germline V gene sequence: CDR1 SNHLY, CDR2 FYNNEI. The CDR3 runs to 15 residues. The CDR3 is CASSPPGQGRPPQHF. The CDR3 DNA reads TGTGCCAGCAGTCCACCGGGACAGGGGCGTCCGCCCCAGCATTTT. Supplemented by reference TRBV2 and TRBJ1-5, the full variable domain reads EPEVTQTPSHQVTQMGQEVILRCVPISNHLYFYWYRQILGQKVEFLVSFYNNEISEKSEIFDDQFSVERPDGSNFTLKIRSTKLEDSAMYFCASSPPGQGRPPQHFGDGTRLSIL.

The chain couples TRBV7-3 to TRBJ2-7, with D tentatively TRBD2 (6 bases). V lost 5 bases, J lost 0 bases, and 11 bases lay in between. The CDR3 runs 14 residues. Germline CDR1 is SGHTA and CDR2 is FQGTGA. The CDR3 DNA is TGTGCCAGCAGCCCCTCGCGGGGCTCCTACGAGCAGTACTTC. Its protein product is CASSPSRGSYEQYF.

As DNA, the CDR3 is TGTGCCAGCAGCTTGCGGGGGCAAGGCACCGGGGAGCTGTTTTTT. Its translation is CASSLRGQGTGELFF. The chain has TRBV11-2 and TRBJ2-2, with a tentative D call TRBD2 (7 bases). CDR1 is SGHAT, CDR2 FQNNGV, per germline. Trimming stripped 3 bases from V and 4 bases from J, with 12 bases between. This CDR3 is 15 amino acids long.

The rearrangement uses TRBV7-9 and TRBJ2-2; weak D call: TRBD1 (6 bases). The CDR3 has 14 amino acids. Deletions cut 1 base from V and 6 bases from J, with 9 bases between. Germline CDR1 reads SEHNR; CDR2 reads FQNEAQ (reference sequence). The CDR3 DNA is TGTGCCAGCAGCTTAGAGTCAGGGGCCGGGGAGCTGTTTTTT. It translates to CASSLESGAGELFF.

CDR3 sequence reads: CASSQKGLAGEGETQYF. CDR3 sequence (DNA): TGTGCCAGCAGCCAGAAGGGATTAGCGGGGGAGGGAGAGACCCAGTACTTC. J is TRBJ2-5 and V is TRBV4-2, with 9 bases lining up with TRBD2. Trimming at V came to 3 bases and at J to 4 bases, leaving 12 bases not matched to a gene. Germline lookup yields CDR1 LGHNA and CDR2 YNFKEQ. The CDR3 extends over 17 amino acids.